This T cell receptor beta chain is from a study of graft-versus-host responses after intestinal transplantation. This CDR3 has 16 residues. V shed 1 base, J shed 2 bases, and the junction held 5 bases outside the gene matches. Per the germline V gene, CDR1 is KGHSH and CDR2 is LQKENI. Profiling relied on immunoSEQ multiplex PCR, and the TCRdb table lists in-frame clones only, not all of them. The sample has fewer than 150,000 clones, roughly 92% seen once. Notes on this clone: Its target is unknown.

The source of this sequence is a human donor who received an intestinal transplant. This chain uses TRBV18 with TRBJ2-5; the match to TRBD2 covers 9 bases. Sequencing was performed on unstimulated CD4+ T cells sorted from spleen or lymph node cells, taken before intestinal transplant. CDR3 sequence reads: CASSPRPAGGQETQYF. CDR3 nucleotides: TGTGCCAGCTCACCACGCCCAGCGGGGGGACAAGAGACCCAGTACTTC.